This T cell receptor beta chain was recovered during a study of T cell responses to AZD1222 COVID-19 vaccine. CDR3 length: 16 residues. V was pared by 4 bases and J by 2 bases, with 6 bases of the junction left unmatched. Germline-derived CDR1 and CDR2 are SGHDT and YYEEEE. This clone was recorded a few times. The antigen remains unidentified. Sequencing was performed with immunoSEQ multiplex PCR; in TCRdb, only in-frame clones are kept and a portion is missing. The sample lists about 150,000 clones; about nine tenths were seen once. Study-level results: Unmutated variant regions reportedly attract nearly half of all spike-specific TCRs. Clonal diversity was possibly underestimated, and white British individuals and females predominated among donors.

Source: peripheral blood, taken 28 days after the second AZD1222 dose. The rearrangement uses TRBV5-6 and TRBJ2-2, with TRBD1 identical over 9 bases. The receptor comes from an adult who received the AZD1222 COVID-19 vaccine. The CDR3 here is CASSGGQGFNTGELFF. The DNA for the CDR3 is TGTGCCAGCAGCGGAGGACAGGGGTTTAACACCGGGGAGCTGTTTTTT.